The source of this T cell receptor beta chain is a study of blood T cell repertoires in COVID-19 (dated by TCRdb to 2020 to 2021). For the wider study: The collaborator samples originated in the United States, Italy and Spain and spanned the acute and convalescent phases of COVID-19. The prospective study material was composed of cDNA or gDNA derived from T cells, B-cell-depleted T cells, or PBMCs. HLA class I and class II types, where available, came from metadata supplied by the sample provider rather than from assay-based typing. A de-identified subject ID, COVID-19 status, age in years and sex were almost always included in the sample metadata. The repertoires were made available in a free public database intended to serve as a resource for research on the immune response to SARS-CoV-2. Subjects who had been exposed to COVID-19, were actively infected with it, or had recovered from it provided the deeply sampled blood TCRbeta repertoires that made up the dataset. Samples came from the ongoing ImmuneRACE study (first 160 participants) plus 1,254 subjects from 6 global collaborators.

Each collaborating institution followed its own protocols to collect whole blood in K2EDTA tubes. For TCRbeta analysis, collaborator samples were shipped as frozen whole blood, as isolated PBMCs, or as DNA extracted from either sample type. The CDR3 holds 16 amino acids from the cysteine to the phenylalanine. The only DNA kept is the CDR3, 48 bases in frame from the first base. Notes on this clone: Its antigen is not yet known. Base qualities are not at hand, and no much larger clone is one base apart.

Broad study findings and their caveats: How much clinical and demographic metadata was included differed by source and by participant, and the metadata was provided uncurated.

The immunoSEQ Assay, a bias-controlled multiplex PCR, was used to amplify TCRbeta CDR3 regions from genomic DNA. The paper's data handling went like this. The number of nucleated cells in each sample was estimated by amplification of reference gene primers within the assay. To quantify the absolute abundance of each unique TCRbeta CDR3 rearrangement, sequence reads were collapsed and filtered. For each sample, productive Simpson clonality was calculated as the square root of Simpson's diversity index across productive rearrangements. Sourced from immuneACCESS, this table was stored by TCRdb with only in-frame sequences that have V and J called. A share of the clones is absent; for the studies checked, an unresolved V gene accounts for under half, and the remainder has no known explanation. That table is the source of V, J and clone size, and D and trimming were worked out from the DNA. For this sample the table gives approximately 69,000 clones, of which 73% were detected only once. Of the sample, around 20% falls within the top ten clones.

This TCR came from a man in his fifties or sixties with acute or convalescent COVID-19. Sequenced sample: peripheral blood. The rearrangement combines TRBV21-1 with TRBJ2-3; the table's D gene call, TRBD1, was not cross checked with the DNA. TRBV21-1 is given as a pseudogene. CDR3 protein: CASSNGQSYYTDTQYF. DNA sequence: TGTGCCAGCAGCAACGGACAGTCATACTACACAGATACGCAGTATTTT.